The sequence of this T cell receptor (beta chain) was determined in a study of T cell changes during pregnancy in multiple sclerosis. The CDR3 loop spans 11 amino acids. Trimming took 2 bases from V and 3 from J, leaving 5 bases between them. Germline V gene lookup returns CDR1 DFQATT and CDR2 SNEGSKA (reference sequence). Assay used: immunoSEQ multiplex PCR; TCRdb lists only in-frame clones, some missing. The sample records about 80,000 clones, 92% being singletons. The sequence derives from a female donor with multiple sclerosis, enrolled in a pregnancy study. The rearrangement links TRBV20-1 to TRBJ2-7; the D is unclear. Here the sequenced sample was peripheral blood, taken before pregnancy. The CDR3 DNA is TGCAGTGCTAGACTAGTCTACGAGCAGTACTTC. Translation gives CSARLVYEQYF.